This TCR beta chain was retrieved from a study of post-analysis software for immune sequencing data. Across the study: Multiple sclerosis in the patients followed relapsing-remitting, secondary progressive and progressive-relapsing courses. Whole-study findings and limits: In patients, TRBV5-6, TRBV5-1 and TRBV20-1 belonged to several TRBV segments found more frequently than in controls. Samples sharing a preparation batch grouped tightly together when assessed by F measure. Those with multiple sclerosis, the patient group, showed significantly lower normalized Chao1 diversity than controls.

Remarks on this clonotype: Its target is unknown.

Built from TCR beta cDNA, the libraries had unique molecular identifiers in them. TCRdb used MiXCR to reprocess the PCR reads, holding one entry per CDR3 protein. There are about 500,000 distinct CDR3 sequences in the sample; roughly 45% occur only once, and 9.5% to 13% lies in the top ten. CDR1 and CDR2 from the germline V gene are SGHDT and YYEEEE. The CDR3 has 12 amino acids. This rearrangement joins TRBV5-6 to TRBJ2-7; no definite D call. The J call is doubtful: the DNA matches TRBJ2-4 better. The sequence derives from a girl aged 5-17 years with multiple sclerosis. Material: blood. CDR3 region: CASSRHPNIQYF. The DNA for the CDR3 is TGTGCCAGCAGCCGCCACCCAAACATTCAGTACTTC.